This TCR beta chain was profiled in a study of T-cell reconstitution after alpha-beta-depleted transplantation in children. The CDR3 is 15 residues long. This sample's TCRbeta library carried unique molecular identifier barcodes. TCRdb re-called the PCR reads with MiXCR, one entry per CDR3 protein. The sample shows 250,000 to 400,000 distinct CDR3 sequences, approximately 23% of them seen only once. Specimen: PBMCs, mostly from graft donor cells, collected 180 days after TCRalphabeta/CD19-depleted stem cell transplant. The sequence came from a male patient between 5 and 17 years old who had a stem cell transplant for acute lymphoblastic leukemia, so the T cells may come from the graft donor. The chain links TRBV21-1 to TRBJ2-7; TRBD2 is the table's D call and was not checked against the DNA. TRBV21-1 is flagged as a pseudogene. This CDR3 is CASSYRDCSSYEQYF. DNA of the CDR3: TGTGCCAGCAGCTACCGGGACTGTAGCTCCTACGAGCAGTACTTC.